These T cell receptor beta chains were read from a single sample in a study of T cell responses to AZD1222 COVID-19 vaccine. The data were produced by immunoSEQ multiplex PCR, yet TCRdb's version contains in-frame clones alone and is incomplete. The data show roughly 150,000 clones, roughly 84% seen once. The material was peripheral blood, obtained on day 0 of AZD1222 vaccination. Source of these receptors: an adult in good health. Each CDR3 is given with its conserved first and last residue. The D gene is left open where the match is weak. Some rows have no size entry. The others give once, few or many, or a class for an expanded clone.

v_call	d_call	j_call	clone_size	cdr3_nt	cdr3_aa
TRBV19	TRBD1	TRBJ1-5	-	TGTGCCAGTACCCAAGGGACAGGGCGATTAGGCAATCAGCCCCAGCATTTT	CASTQGTGRLGNQPQHF
TRBV9	-	TRBJ2-5	-	TGTGCCAGCACCGCCAAGGAAGGGGCAGAGACCCAGTACTTC	CASTAKEGAETQYF
TRBV5-1	-	TRBJ1-1	-	TGCGCCAGCAGCCAGAACGACAGGTTCTCGTTCACTGAAGCTTTCTTT	CASSQNDRFSFTEAFF
TRBV28	-	TRBJ2-1	once	TGTGCCAGCACCATTATACCCCTAAGTGAGCAGTTCTTC	CASTIIPLSEQFF
TRBV3-1/TRBV3-2	-	TRBJ2-2	-	TGTGCCAGCAGCCAAAGTCCCTCTTTGAACACCGGGGAGCTGTTTTTT	CASSQSPSLNTGELFF
TRBV29-1	-	TRBJ2-1	once	TGCAGCGCCGGACTGGGGCAGGCCAAGGACTACAATGAGCAGTTCTTC	CSAGLGQAKDYNEQFF
TRBV7-5	-	TRBJ1-2	once	TGTGCCAGAAGCCCAGACAGGGCGGGCTATGGCTACACCTTC	CARSPDRAGYGYTF
TRBV5-4	-	TRBJ2-2	few	TGTGCCAGCAGCTTGGCCTCTTCCGGGGAGCTGTTTTTT	CASSLASSGELFF
TRBV7-9	TRBD1	TRBJ1-2	-	TGTGCCAGCAGCTCACCGCCTGACAGGGGGTTGGACACCTTC	CASSSPPDRGLDTF
TRBV10-3	-	TRBJ2-3	-	TGTGCCACCGAGGGAGGCGAGACAGATACGCAGTATTTT	CATEGGETDTQYF
TRBV28	-	TRBJ1-5	-	TGTGCCAGCGGACTCGGGGGGTATAGCAATCAGCCCCAGCATTTT	CASGLGGYSNQPQHF
TRBV28	TRBD1	TRBJ1-5	-	TGTGCCAGCAGTTCCAGACAGGGAACTCAGCCCCAGCATTTT	CASSSRQGTQPQHF
TRBV7-9	-	TRBJ1-5	-	TGTGCCAGCAGCTTAGGCGGTCGAGTAGGCCTTTGGGGTCAGCCCCAGCATTTT	CASSLGGRVGLWGQPQHF
TRBV28	-	TRBJ1-5	-	TGTGCCAGCAGTTTATTCGCGGGTGGGGGTAGCAATCAGCCCCAGCATTTT	CASSLFAGGGSNQPQHF
TRBV19	TRBD1	TRBJ1-1	-	TGTGCCAGTAGTACCCTGGACAGGGGGCTAAACACTGAAGCTTTCTTT	CASSTLDRGLNTEAFF